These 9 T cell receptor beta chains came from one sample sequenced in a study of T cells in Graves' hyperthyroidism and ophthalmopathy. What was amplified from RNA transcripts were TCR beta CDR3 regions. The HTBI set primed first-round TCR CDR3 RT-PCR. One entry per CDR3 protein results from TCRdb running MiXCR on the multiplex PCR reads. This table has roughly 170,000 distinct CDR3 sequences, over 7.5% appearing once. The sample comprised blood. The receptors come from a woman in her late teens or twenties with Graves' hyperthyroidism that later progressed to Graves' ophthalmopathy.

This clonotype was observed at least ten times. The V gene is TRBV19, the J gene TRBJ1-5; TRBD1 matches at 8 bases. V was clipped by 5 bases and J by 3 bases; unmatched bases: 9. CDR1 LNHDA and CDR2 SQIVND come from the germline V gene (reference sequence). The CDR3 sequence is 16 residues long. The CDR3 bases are TGTGCCAGTAGTCGCCTCGGACAGGGTCCCAATCAGCCCCAGCATTTT. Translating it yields CASSRLGQGPNQPQHF.

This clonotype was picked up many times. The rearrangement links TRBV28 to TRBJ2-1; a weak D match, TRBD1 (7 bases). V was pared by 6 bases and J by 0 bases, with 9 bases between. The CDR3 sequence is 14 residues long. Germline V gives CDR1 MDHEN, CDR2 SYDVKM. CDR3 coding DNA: TGTGCCAGCAGGCGGGACAGCTCCTACAATGAGCAGTTCTTC. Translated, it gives CASRRDSSYNEQFF.

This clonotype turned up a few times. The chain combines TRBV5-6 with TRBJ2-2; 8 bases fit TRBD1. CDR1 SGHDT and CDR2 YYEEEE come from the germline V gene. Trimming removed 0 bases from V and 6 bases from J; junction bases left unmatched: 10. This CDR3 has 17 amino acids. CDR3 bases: TGTGCCAGCAGCTTGGCCGATCAGGGGGCGCTGGCCGGGGAGCTGTTTTTT. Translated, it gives CASSLADQGALAGELFF.

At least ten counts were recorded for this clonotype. CDR3 region: CASSLMGQGGSNQPQHF. CDR3 coding DNA: TGTGCCAGCAGTTTAATGGGACAGGGTGGTAGCAATCAGCCCCAGCATTTT. The chain links TRBV27 to TRBJ1-5; 9 bases are a match to TRBD1. The ends lost 2 bases at V and 0 bases at J; junction bases unmatched: 5. Germline V gene data show CDR1 as MNHEY and CDR2 as SMNVEV (reference sequence). This CDR3 is 17 amino acids long.

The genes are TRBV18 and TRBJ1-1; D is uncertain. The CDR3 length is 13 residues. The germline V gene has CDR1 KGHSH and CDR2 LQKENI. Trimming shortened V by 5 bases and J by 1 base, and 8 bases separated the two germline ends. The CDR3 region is CASSSPANTEAFF. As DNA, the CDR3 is TGTGCCAGCTCATCTCCTGCGAACACTGAAGCTTTCTTT.

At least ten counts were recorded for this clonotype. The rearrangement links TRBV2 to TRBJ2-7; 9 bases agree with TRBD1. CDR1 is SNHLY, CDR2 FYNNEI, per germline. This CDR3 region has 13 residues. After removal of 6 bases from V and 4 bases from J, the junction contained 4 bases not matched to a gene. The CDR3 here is CASRDRGIYEQYF. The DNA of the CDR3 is TGTGCCAGCAGGGACAGGGGAATATACGAGCAGTACTTC.

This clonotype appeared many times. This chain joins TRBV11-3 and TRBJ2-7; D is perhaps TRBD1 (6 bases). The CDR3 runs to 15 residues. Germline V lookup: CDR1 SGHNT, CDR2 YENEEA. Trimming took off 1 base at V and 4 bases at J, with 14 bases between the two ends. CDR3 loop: CASSLGKARGYEQYF. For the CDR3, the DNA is TGTGCCAGCAGCTTAGGGAAGGCCAGGGGATACGAGCAGTACTTC.

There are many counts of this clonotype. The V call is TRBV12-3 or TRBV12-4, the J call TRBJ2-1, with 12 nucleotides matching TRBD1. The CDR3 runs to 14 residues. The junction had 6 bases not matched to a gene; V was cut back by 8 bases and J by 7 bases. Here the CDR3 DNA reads TGTGCCAGCCAAGGGACAGGGGGCTGGAATGAGCAGTTCTTC. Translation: CASQGTGGWNEQFF.

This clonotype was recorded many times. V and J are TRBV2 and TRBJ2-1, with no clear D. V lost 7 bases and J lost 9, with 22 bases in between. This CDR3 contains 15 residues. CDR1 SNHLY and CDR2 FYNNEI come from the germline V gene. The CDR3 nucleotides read TGTGCCAGCAATCGACTCGCCCAGATACCGGGTGAGCAGTTCTTC. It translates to CASNRLAQIPGEQFF.